This TCR beta chain derives from a study of blood T cell repertoires in COVID-19 (dated by TCRdb to 2020 to 2022). About the study as a whole: Collaborator samples came from the United States, Italy and Spain and covered acute and convalescent phases of COVID-19. The prospective study material was composed of cDNA or gDNA derived from T cells, B-cell-depleted T cells, or PBMCs. The dataset comprised deeply sampled blood TCRbeta repertoires from subjects exposed to, actively infected with, or recovered from COVID-19. The repertoires were released in a freely available public database meant as a resource for research on the immune response to SARS-CoV-2. Samples came from the ongoing ImmuneRACE study (first 160 participants) plus 1,254 subjects from 6 global collaborators. Nearly every sample came with metadata listing a de-identified subject ID, COVID-19 status, age in years and sex. Where available, HLA class I and class II types were taken from metadata supplied by the sample provider and were not determined by assay-based typing.

A remark on this clone: This clone's antigen is unknown. No base quality information exists; no much larger clone differs at one position.

The paper's findings and limits, for the study overall: Clinical and demographic metadata were provided uncurated, with the amount varying by source and participant.

Collaborating institutions collected whole blood in K2EDTA tubes following their own protocols. For TCRbeta analysis, collaborator samples were shipped as frozen whole blood, as isolated PBMCs, or as DNA extracted from either sample type. TCRbeta CDR3 regions were amplified from genomic DNA by means of the immunoSEQ Assay, a bias-controlled multiplex PCR. On the authors' methods: The number of nucleated cells in each sample was estimated from the amplification of reference gene primers within the assay. Sequence reads were collapsed and filtered to measure the absolute abundance of every unique TCRbeta CDR3 rearrangement. For each sample, productive Simpson clonality was calculated as the square root of Simpson's diversity index over productive rearrangements. The table was pulled from immuneACCESS by TCRdb, which kept in-frame rearrangements only. Such tables lose some clones; where checked, under half of the loss comes from unresolved V genes, and the rest has no known cause. The V and J calls and clone size were taken over from that table, and D and trimming were inferred from the DNA. This sample is represented by 90,000 to 150,000 clones; around 80% of them were singletons. Together, the top ten hold about 4% of the sample.

CDR1 and CDR2 are read off the germline V gene as MNHEY and SVGAGI. A distance of 12 bases separates the germline ends of V and J, which lose 0 bases and 1 base respectively. The cysteine opens and the phenylalanine closes a CDR3 of 16 amino acids. Solely the CDR3 DNA is kept, with 48 bases framed from the first base. The sequence is built from TRBV6-5 and TRBJ2-5; matching of 5 bases hints at TRBD2 as the D gene. This sequence originates from a woman at least 80 years old with acute or convalescent COVID-19. The specimen was peripheral blood. The DNA sequence is as follows: TGTGCCAGCAGTTACTCAGTAAACGGGGTCCAAGAGACCCAGTACTTC. Translated, it reads CASSYSVNGVQETQYF.